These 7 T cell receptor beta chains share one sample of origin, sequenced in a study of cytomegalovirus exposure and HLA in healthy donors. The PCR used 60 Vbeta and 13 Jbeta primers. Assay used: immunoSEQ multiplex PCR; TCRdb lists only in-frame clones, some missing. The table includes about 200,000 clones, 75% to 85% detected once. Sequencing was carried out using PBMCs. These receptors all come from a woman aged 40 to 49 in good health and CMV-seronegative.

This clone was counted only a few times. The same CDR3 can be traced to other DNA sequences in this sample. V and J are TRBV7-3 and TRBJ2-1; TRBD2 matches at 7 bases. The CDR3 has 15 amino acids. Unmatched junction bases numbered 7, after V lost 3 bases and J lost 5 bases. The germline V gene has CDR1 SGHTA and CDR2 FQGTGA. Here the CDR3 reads CASSLGGRSNNEQFF. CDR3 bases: TGTGCCAGCAGCTTGGGCGGGAGATCTAACAATGAGCAGTTCTTC.

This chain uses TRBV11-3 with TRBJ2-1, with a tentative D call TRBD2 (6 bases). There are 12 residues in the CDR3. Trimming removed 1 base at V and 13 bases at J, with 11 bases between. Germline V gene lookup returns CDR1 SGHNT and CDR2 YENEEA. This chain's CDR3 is CASSLGGTGQFF. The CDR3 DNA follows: TGTGCCAGCAGCTTAGGGGGGACTGGACAGTTCTTC.

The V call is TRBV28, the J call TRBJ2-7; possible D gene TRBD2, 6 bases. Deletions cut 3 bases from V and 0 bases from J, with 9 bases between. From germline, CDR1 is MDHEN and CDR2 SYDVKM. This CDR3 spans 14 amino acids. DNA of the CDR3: TGTGCCAGCAGTTTGGGGACTCGCTCCTACGAGCAGTACTTC. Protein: CASSLGTRSYEQYF. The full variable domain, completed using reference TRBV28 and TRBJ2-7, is DVKVTQSSRYLVKRTGEKVFLECVQDMDHENMFWYRQDPGLGLRLIYFSYDVKMKEKGDIPEGYSVSREKKERFSLILESASTNQTSMYLCASSLGTRSYEQYFGPGTRLTVT.

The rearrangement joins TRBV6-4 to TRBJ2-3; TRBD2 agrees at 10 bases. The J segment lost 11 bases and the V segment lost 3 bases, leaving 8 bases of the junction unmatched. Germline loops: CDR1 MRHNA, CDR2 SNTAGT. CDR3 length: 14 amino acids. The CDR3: CASSDISSGSVQYF. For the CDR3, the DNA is TGTGCCAGCAGTGATATTTCTAGCGGGAGTGTGCAGTATTTT.

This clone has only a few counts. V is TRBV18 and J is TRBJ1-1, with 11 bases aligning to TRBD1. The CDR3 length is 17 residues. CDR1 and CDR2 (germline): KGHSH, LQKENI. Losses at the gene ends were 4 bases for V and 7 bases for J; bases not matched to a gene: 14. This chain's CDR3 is CASSLRDWTGGKDEAFF. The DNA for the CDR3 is TGTGCCAGCTCACTCAGAGACTGGACAGGGGGCAAGGATGAAGCTTTCTTT.

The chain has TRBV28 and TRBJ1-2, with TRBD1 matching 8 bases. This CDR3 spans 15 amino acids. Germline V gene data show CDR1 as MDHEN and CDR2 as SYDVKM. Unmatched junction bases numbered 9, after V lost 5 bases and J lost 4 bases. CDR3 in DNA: TGTGCCAGCAGTCCCCGCCCGGACAGGGTCTATGGCTACACCTTC. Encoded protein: CASSPRPDRVYGYTF.

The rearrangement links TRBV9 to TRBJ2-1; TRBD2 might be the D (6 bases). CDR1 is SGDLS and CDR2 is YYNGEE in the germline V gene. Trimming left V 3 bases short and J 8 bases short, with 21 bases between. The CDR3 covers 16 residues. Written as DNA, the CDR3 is TGTGCCAGCAGCGAACTATCGACTAGGCCCGGGGATGAGCAGTTCTTC. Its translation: CASSELSTRPGDEQFF. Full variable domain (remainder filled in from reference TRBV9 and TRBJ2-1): DSGVTQTPKHLITATGQRVTLRCSPRSGDLSVYWYQQSLDQGLQFLIQYYNGEERAKGNILERFSAQQFPDLHSELNLSSLELGDSALYFCASSELSTRPGDEQFFGPGTRLTVL.